This note documents a single T cell receptor beta chain sequence. This sample was included in a study of T cell changes during pregnancy in multiple sclerosis. Only in-frame clones appear in the TCRdb table, and some are missing; sequencing was by immunoSEQ multiplex PCR. The table lists tens of thousands of clones, 93% of them singletons, with approximately 1.8% in the top ten. The V gene lost 0 bases and the J gene lost 1 base, with 17 bases spanning the gap. Germline V lookup: CDR1 MGHRA, CDR2 YSYEKL. The CDR3 extends over 18 amino acids. Sequenced here: peripheral blood, sampled after pregnancy. The chain joins TRBV4-1 to TRBJ2-3; D possibly corresponds to TRBD2 (5 bases). This receptor was taken from a female donor with multiple sclerosis, enrolled in a pregnancy study. CDR3 DNA: TGCGCCAGCAGCCAAGATCGTTATAAGGCGAGGGGCACAGATACGCAGTATTTT. Amino acid sequence: CASSQDRYKARGTDTQYF.